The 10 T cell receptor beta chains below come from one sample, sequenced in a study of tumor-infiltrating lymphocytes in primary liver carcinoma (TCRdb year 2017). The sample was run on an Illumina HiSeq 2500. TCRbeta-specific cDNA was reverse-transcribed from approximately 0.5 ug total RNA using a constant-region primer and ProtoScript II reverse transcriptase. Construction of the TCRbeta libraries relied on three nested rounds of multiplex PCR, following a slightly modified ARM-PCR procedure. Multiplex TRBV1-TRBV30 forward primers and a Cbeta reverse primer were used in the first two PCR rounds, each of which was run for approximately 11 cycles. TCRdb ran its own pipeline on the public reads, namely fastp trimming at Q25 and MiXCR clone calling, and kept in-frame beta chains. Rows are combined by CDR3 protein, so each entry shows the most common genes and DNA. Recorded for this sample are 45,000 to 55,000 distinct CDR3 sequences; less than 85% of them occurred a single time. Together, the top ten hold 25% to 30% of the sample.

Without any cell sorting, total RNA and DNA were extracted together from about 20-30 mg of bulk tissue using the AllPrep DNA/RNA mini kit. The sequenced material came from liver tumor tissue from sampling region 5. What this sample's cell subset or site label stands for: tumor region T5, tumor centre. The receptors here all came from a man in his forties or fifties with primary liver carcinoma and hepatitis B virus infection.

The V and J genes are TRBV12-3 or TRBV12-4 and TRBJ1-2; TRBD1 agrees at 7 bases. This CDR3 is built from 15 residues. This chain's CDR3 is CASDLDGTALYGYTF. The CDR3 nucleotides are TGTGCTAGCGACCTTGACGGGACAGCCCTCTATGGCTACACCTTC.

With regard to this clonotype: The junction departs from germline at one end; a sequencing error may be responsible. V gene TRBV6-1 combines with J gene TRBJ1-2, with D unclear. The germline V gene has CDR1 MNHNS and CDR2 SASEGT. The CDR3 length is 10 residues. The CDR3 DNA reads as TGTGCCAGCGGTGATGGTCCCTACACCTTC. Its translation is CASGDGPYTF.

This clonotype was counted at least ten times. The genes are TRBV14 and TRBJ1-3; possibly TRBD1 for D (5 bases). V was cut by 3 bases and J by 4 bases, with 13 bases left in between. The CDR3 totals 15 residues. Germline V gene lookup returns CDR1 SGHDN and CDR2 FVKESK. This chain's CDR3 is CASSQHRDGGNTIYF. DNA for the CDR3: TGTGCCAGCAGCCAGCACCGGGACGGCGGAAACACCATATATTTT.

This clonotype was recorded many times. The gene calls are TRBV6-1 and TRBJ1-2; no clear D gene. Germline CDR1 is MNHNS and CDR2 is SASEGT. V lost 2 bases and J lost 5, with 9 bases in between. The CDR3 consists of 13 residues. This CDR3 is CASSEMTEYGYTF. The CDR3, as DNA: TGTGCCAGCAGTGAAATGACGGAATATGGCTACACCTTC.

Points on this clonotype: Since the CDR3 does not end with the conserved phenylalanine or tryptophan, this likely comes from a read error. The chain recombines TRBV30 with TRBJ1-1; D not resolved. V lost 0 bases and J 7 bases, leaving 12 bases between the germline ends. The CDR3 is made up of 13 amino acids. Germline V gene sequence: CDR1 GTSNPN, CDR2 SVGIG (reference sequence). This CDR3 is CAWSVHSGIEAFL. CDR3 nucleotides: TGTGCCTGGAGTGTACACTCTGGGATTGAAGCTTTCTTG.

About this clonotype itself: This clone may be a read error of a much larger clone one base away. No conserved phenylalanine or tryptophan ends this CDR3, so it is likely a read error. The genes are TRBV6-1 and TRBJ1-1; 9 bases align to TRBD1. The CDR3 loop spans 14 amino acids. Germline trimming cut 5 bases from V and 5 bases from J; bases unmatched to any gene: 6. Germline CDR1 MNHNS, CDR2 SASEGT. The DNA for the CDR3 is TGTGCCAGCAGTCTACAGGGGGCGAGAACTGAAGCTTTCCTT. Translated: CASSLQGARTEAFL.

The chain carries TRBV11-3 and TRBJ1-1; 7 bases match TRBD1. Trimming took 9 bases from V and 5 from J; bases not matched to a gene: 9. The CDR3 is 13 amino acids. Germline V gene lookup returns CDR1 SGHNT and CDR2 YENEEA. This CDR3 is CASGLAGGTEAFF. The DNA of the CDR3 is TGTGCCAGTGGTTTAGCAGGGGGGACTGAAGCTTTCTTT.

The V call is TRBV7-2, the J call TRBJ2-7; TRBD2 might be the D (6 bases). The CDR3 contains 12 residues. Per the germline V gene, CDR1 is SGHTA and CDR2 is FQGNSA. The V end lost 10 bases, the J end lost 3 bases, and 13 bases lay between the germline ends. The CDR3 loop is CANSYGGYEQYF. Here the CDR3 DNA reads TGTGCCAACAGTTACGGGGGCTACGAGCAGTACTTC.

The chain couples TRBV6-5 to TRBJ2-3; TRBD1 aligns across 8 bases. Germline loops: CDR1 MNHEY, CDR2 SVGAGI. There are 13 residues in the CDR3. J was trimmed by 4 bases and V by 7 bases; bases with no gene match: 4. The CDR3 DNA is TGTGCCAGCATGGACAGGGACGCAGATACGCAGTATTTT. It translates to CASMDRDADTQYF.

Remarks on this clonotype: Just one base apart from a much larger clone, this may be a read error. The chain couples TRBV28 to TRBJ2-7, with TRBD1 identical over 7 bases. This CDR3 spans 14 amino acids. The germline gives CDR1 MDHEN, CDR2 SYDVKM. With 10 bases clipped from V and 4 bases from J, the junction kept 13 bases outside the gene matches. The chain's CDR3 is CANRLSVTGYEQYF. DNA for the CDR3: TGTGCCAACAGACTAAGCGTGACAGGGTACGAGCAGTACTTC.